The 8 T cell receptor beta chains below all came from one sample that was sequenced in a study of blood T cell repertoires in COVID-19. Here immunoSEQ multiplex PCR was the method, and the copy in TCRdb shows in-frame clones only, minus some. The table shows about 290,000 clones, with 89% occurring only once. Sample: peripheral blood. The receptors shown here come from a woman aged 30 to 39 with COVID-19, enrolled during active disease.

The chain employs TRBV7-9 and TRBJ2-5; D may be TRBD2 (6 bases). V lost 6 bases, J lost 0 bases, and 14 bases lay in between. CDR3 length: 15 residues. Per germline, CDR1 SEHNR and CDR2 FQNEAQ (reference sequence). The CDR3 nucleotides read TGTGCCAGCAGGAAAGGGGAGCGGGACCAAGAGACCCAGTACTTC. Its translation is CASRKGERDQETQYF.

The chain is built from TRBV18 and TRBJ2-1, with a possible D match to TRBD2 (6 bases). The germline V gene has CDR1 KGHSH and CDR2 LQKENI. The CDR3 is 15 residues long. V was trimmed by 3 bases and J by 0 bases, leaving 9 bases between them. The DNA of the CDR3 is TGTGCCAGCTCACCTAGCGGAACCTCCTACAATGAGCAGTTCTTC. This codes for CASSPSGTSYNEQFF.

This clone showed up just once. The junction departs from germline at one end; a sequencing error may be responsible. The chain carries TRBV5-6 and TRBJ2-1; tentative D call: TRBD1 (6 bases). This CDR3 has 12 amino acids. CDR1 SGHDT and CDR2 YYEEEE come from the germline V gene. The CDR3 DNA follows: TGTGCCAGCAGCTTAAACACAGGGCACCCCCTCTTC. Amino acids: CASSLNTGHPLF.

The chain is built from TRBV5-4 and TRBJ2-1, with 10 bases that match TRBD2. This CDR3 has 16 residues. J lost 5 bases, V lost 6 bases, and 11 bases had no gene match. CDR1 is SGHNT and CDR2 is YYREEE in the germline V gene (reference sequence). CDR3 in amino acids: CASIRFIAGGNNEQFF. DNA of the CDR3: TGTGCCAGCATCCGATTTATAGCGGGGGGCAACAATGAGCAGTTCTTC.

The genes are TRBV6-5 and TRBJ2-7; tentatively, D is TRBD1 (5 bases). The CDR3 is 15 amino acids. The V gene lost 0 bases and the J gene lost 6 bases, with 15 bases spanning the gap. Germline CDR1 reads MNHEY; CDR2 reads SVGAGI. Here the CDR3 reads CASSYSTDSLAEQYF. The CDR3 nucleotides read TGTGCCAGCAGTTACTCGACTGACAGTTTGGCCGAGCAGTACTTC.

This clone showed up just a few times. The chain recombines TRBV5-1 with TRBJ1-2; D is undetermined. Germline V lookup: CDR1 SGHRS, CDR2 YFSETQ. Trimming left V 6 bases short and J 8 bases short, with 17 bases between. The CDR3 length is 13 residues. CDR3 loop: CASKIDVTGGYTF. CDR3 bases: TGCGCCAGCAAAATCGACGTGACCGGGGGCTACACCTTC.

The rearrangement links TRBV5-1 to TRBJ1-3; D call uncertain. The CDR3 sequence is 14 residues long. CDR1 is SGHRS and CDR2 is YFSETQ in the germline V gene. With 5 bases removed from V and 3 bases from J, the gap between germline ends came to 12 bases. The CDR3 loop reads CASRRPEVGNTIYF. The CDR3 DNA follows: TGCGCCAGCAGGAGGCCGGAGGTTGGAAACACCATATATTTT.

This chain uses TRBV5-1 with TRBJ2-2; 10 bases agree with TRBD2. Germline-derived CDR1 and CDR2 are SGHRS and YFSETQ. The J segment lost 1 base and the V segment lost 2 bases, leaving 5 bases of the junction unmatched. The CDR3 spans 17 residues. The CDR3 spells CASSFLAGAGNTGELFF. The DNA of the CDR3 is TGCGCCAGCAGCTTCCTAGCGGGGGCCGGGAACACCGGGGAGCTGTTTTTT.